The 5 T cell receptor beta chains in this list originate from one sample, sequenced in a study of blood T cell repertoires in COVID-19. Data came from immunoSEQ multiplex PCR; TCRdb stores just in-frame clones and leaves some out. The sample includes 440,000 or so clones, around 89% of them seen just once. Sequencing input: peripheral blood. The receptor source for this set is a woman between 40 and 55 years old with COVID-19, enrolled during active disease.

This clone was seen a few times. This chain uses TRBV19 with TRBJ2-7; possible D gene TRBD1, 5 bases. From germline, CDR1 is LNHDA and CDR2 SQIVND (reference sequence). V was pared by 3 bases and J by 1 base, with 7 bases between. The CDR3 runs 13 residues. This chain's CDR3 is CASSIRVSYEQYF. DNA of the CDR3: TGTGCCAGTAGTATCAGGGTTTCCTACGAGCAGTACTTC. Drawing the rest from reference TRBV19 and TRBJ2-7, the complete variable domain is DGGITQSPKYLFRKEGQNVTLSCEQNLNHDAMYWYRQDPGQGLRLIYYSQIVNDFQKGDIAEGYSVSREKKESFPLTVTSAQKNPTAFYLCASSIRVSYEQYFGPGTRLTVT.

This CDR3 reads CASSGGRGSGNEQFF. The CDR3 region has the DNA TGTGCCAGCAGCGGGGGGCGGGGTAGCGGGAATGAGCAGTTCTTC. V and J are TRBV7-2 and TRBJ2-1; D might be TRBD2 (7 bases). Germline CDR1 reads SGHTA; CDR2 reads FQGNSA. CDR3 length: 15 residues. V dropped 5 bases and J dropped 7 bases, with 18 bases sitting between them.

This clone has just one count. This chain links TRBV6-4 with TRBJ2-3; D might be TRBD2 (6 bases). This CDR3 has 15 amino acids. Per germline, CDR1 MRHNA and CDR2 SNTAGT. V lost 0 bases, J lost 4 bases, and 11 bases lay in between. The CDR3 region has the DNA TGTGCCAGCAGTGACTCATGGGGGGAGTCAGATACGCAGTATTTT. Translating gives CASSDSWGESDTQYF.

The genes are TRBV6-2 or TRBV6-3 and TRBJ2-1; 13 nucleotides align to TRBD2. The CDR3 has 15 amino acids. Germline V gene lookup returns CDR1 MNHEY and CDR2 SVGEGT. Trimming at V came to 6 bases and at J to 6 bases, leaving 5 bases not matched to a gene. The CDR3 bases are TGTGCCAGCAGCACTAGCGGGGGGGTTCGCAATGAGCAGTTCTTC. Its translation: CASSTSGGVRNEQFF.

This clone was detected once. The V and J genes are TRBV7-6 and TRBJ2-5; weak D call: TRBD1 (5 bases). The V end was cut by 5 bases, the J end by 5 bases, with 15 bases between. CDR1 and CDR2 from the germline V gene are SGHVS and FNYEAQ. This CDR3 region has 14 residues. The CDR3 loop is CASSRALGAETQYF. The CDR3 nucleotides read TGTGCCAGCAGCCGGGCTTTAGGGGCCGAGACCCAGTACTTC.